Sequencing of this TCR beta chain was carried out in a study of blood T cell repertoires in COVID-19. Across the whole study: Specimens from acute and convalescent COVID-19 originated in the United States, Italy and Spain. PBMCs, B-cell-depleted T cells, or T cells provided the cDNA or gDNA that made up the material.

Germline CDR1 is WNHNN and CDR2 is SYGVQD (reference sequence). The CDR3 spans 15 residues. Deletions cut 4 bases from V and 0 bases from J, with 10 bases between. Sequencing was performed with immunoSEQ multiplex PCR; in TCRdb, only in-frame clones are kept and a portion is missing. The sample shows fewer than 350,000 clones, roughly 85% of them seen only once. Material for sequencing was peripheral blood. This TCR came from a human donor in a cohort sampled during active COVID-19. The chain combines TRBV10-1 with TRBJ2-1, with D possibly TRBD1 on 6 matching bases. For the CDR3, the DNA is TGCGCCAGCAGTGGGGACATGAGCTCCTACAATGAGCAGTTCTTC. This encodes CASSGDMSSYNEQFF.